These 17 T cell receptor beta chains originate from one sample sequenced in a study of blood T cell repertoires in COVID-19. The repertoire was sequenced with immunoSEQ multiplex PCR; TCRdb's copy has only in-frame clones and lacks some. Found here are roughly 87,000 clones, 86% of them singletons; the top ten hold approximately 8%. Sequencing used peripheral blood. These receptors were collected from a man aged 45 to 65 with active COVID-19.

The rearrangement joins TRBV9 to TRBJ2-3; no reliable D call. Germline V gives CDR1 SGDLS, CDR2 YYNGEE. Trimming removed 0 bases at V and 4 bases at J, with 12 bases between. This CDR3 comprises 15 residues. The chain's CDR3 is CASSVGLVGPDTQYF. CDR3 nucleotide sequence: TGTGCCAGCAGCGTAGGGCTAGTAGGCCCAGATACGCAGTATTTT. The full variable domain, in which reference TRBV9 and TRBJ2-3 provide the parts outside the CDR3, is DSGVTQTPKHLITATGQRVTLRCSPRSGDLSVYWYQQSLDQGLQFLIQYYNGEERAKGNILERFSAQQFPDLHSELNLSSLELGDSALYFCASSVGLVGPDTQYFGPGTRLTVL.

The rearrangement links TRBV25-1 to TRBJ2-2, with a weak D call TRBD1 (5 bases). In germline, CDR1 is MGHDK, CDR2 SYGVNS. CDR3 length: 16 amino acids. With 2 bases removed from V and 4 bases from J, the gap between germline ends came to 14 bases. The CDR3: CASSERVRGITGELFF. CDR3 DNA sequence: TGTGCCAGCAGTGAAAGGGTTAGGGGTATCACCGGGGAGCTGTTTTTT.

This clone came up once. The chain joins TRBV5-1 to TRBJ2-7; D gene uncertain. Trimming shortened V by 2 bases and J by 6 bases, and 12 bases separated the two germline ends. The CDR3 runs to 13 residues. The V gene's germline CDR1 is SGHRS and CDR2 YFSETQ. The CDR3 is CASSFMTAAEQYF. Here the CDR3 DNA reads TGCGCCAGCAGCTTTATGACCGCGGCCGAGCAGTACTTC.

The rearrangement links TRBV4-3 to TRBJ2-3; 12 bases are a match to TRBD2. V lost 3 bases to trimming and J lost 2 bases; unmatched junction nucleotides: 6. There are 17 residues in the CDR3. Germline V gives CDR1 LGHNA, CDR2 YSLEER. CDR3 in DNA: TGCGCCAGCAGCCAGTTACTAGCGGGGGGCCACACAGATACGCAGTATTTT. Residues: CASSQLLAGGHTDTQYF.

The rearrangement links TRBV21-1 to TRBJ2-1; the D segment call TRBD2 is taken from the table without a DNA check. TRBV21-1 is described as a pseudogene. The CDR3 consists of 14 residues. The CDR3 loop reads CASSQGLGGNEQFF. CDR3 coding DNA: TGTGCCAGCAGCCAGGGACTAGGGGGCAATGAGCAGTTCTTC.

V gene TRBV2 combines with J gene TRBJ2-7; weak D call: TRBD2 (6 bases). The germline V gene encodes CDR1 SNHLY and CDR2 FYNNEI. This CDR3 comprises 14 residues. The V end lost 1 base, the J end lost 7 bases, and 14 bases lay between the germline ends. DNA for the CDR3: TGTGCCAGCAGTGAAGTTCTAGGTGGAGGGGAGCAGTACTTC. Residues: CASSEVLGGGEQYF.

This chain uses TRBV7-8 with TRBJ1-5; 7 bases agree with TRBD1. Germline CDR1 and CDR2: SGHVS and FQNEAQ. J gave up 8 bases and V 1 base, and 8 bases lay outside the gene matches. The CDR3 has 15 residues. Here the CDR3 DNA reads TGTGCCAGCAGCTTAGGCCTGACAGGGTGGGAGCCCCAGCATTTT. This translates into CASSLGLTGWEPQHF.

The chain carries TRBV7-2 and TRBJ2-4; 9 positions agree with TRBD1. The ends lost 1 base at V and 11 bases at J; junction bases unmatched: 3. Germline V gives CDR1 SGHTA, CDR2 FQGNSA. CDR3 length: 13 amino acids. CDR3 sequence: CASSLGDRVLQYF. The DNA of the CDR3 is TGTGCCAGCAGCTTAGGGGACAGGGTTCTTCAGTACTTC.

This clone was seen just once. The CDR3: CASSWAGGMNTEAFF. The CDR3 DNA sequence: TGTGCCAGCAGTTGGGCAGGGGGGATGAACACTGAAGCTTTCTTT. The chain couples TRBV27 to TRBJ1-1, with 7 bases matching TRBD1. Germline values: CDR1 MNHEY, CDR2 SMNVEV (reference sequence). The CDR3 spans 15 residues. V shed 4 bases, J shed 0 bases, and the junction held 5 bases outside the gene matches.

V gene TRBV5-3 combines with J gene TRBJ1-1; no reliable D call. TRBV5-3 is known as an ORF, though its function is uncertain. The CDR3 spans 15 residues. Between the trimmed V and J ends, which lost 0 bases and 1 base, there was a span of 10 bases. The CDR3, as DNA: TGTGCCAGAAGCTTGGCACAACAGCCGAACACTGAAGCTTTCTTT. This sequence encodes CARSLAQQPNTEAFF.

As for this clone: Other DNA sequences in the same sample also yield this CDR3. The chain joins TRBV5-4 to TRBJ2-7, with 10 bases identical to TRBD1. Germline loops: CDR1 SGHNT, CDR2 YYREEE (reference sequence). The ends lost 0 bases at V and 0 bases at J; junction bases unmatched: 0. This CDR3 contains 15 residues. The CDR3 region has the DNA TGTGCCAGCAGCTTGGGACAGGGGGCCTCCTACGAGCAGTACTTC. Its translation is CASSLGQGASYEQYF.

The rearrangement links TRBV7-2 to TRBJ1-2; the match to TRBD1 covers 7 bases. The CDR3 runs to 15 residues. V shed 1 base and J 5 bases; nucleotides not matched to a gene: 7. Germline assignment: CDR1 SGHTA and CDR2 FQGNSA. DNA for the CDR3: TGTGCCAGCAGCTTAGGTTCGACAGGGCGGTATGGCTACACCTTC. This codes for CASSLGSTGRYGYTF.

V is TRBV11-2 and J is TRBJ2-2; TRBD1 aligns across 9 bases. Germline assignment: CDR1 SGHAT and CDR2 FQNNGV. V lost 5 bases, J lost 7 bases, and 5 bases stayed unmatched. The CDR3 has 14 residues. CDR3 nucleotide sequence: TGTGCCAGCAGCCCCCGACAGGGGGGCGGGGAGCTGTTTTTT. This translates into CASSPRQGGGELFF.

The chain combines TRBV23-1 with TRBJ2-7; D remains unclear. TRBV23-1 is known as an ORF, though its function is uncertain. CDR3 size: 15 residues. V shed 2 bases and J shed 0 bases, with 11 bases lying between them. The CDR3 region is CASSQNHYSSYEQYF. As DNA, the CDR3 is TGCGCCAGCAGTCAAAATCACTATAGCTCCTACGAGCAGTACTTC.

The V gene is TRBV7-2, the J gene TRBJ2-5; TRBD1 agrees at 8 bases. The CDR3 contains 16 residues. The germline V gene encodes CDR1 SGHTA and CDR2 FQGNSA. V shed 1 base, J shed 4 bases, and the junction held 8 bases outside the gene matches. The CDR3 sequence is CASSLVGQGAGETQYF. In nucleotides, the CDR3 is TGTGCCAGCAGCTTAGTGGGGCAGGGGGCCGGAGAGACCCAGTACTTC.

This chain links TRBV30 with TRBJ1-6, with D uncertain. Trimming pared 5 bases from V and 5 bases from J, leaving 7 bases between. Germline V CDR1 and CDR2: GTSNPN, SVGIG (reference sequence). The CDR3 is 12 residues long. CDR3: CAWGRNNSPLHF. In DNA, the CDR3 is TGTGCCTGGGGCAGAAATAATTCACCCCTCCACTTT.

The V call is TRBV6-6, the J call TRBJ2-3; TRBD2 matches at 8 bases. In germline, CDR1 is MNHNY, CDR2 SVGAGI (reference sequence). Germline trimming cut 9 bases from V and 1 base from J; bases unmatched to any gene: 12. This CDR3 is built from 16 residues. For the CDR3, the DNA is TGTGCCAGTAGAGTAGCGGGGAAGGGGGGCACAGATACGCAGTATTTT. Protein: CASRVAGKGGTDTQYF.